This entry lists 6 T cell receptor beta chains sequenced from one sample in a study of shared clonotypes between healthy human individuals (dated by TCRdb to about 2020). Receptor amplification or capture employed the immunoSEQ multiplex PCR assay. TCRdb took over this immuneACCESS table, retaining in-frame rearrangements with V and J assigned. Such tables are incomplete; in checked studies, under half of the missing clones stem from an unresolved V gene, and the remainder is unexplained. The sample table lists some 1.5 million clones, roughly 96% of them with a count of one. Over 1% of the sample is taken by the ten largest. Sequenced: naive CD4+ T cells sorted from blood. In the paper's terms, the cell subset or site label means: CD45RA+ positively selected. The receptors come from a man between 25 and 39 years old in good health.

The DNA of the CDR3 is TGTGCCAGCAAATCGGATGTGGACTACGTAGTGGAGGAGTTCTTC. Protein product: CASKSDVDYVVEEFF. The chain has TRBV5-4 and TRBJ2-1, with a weak D call TRBD2 (6 bases). CDR1 is SGHNT, CDR2 YYREEE, per germline (reference sequence). V lost 6 bases, J lost 14 bases, and 27 bases lay in between. This CDR3 has 15 residues.

The chain uses TRBV5-5 and TRBJ2-4; a possible D gene is TRBD1 (5 bases). CDR1 is SGHKS, CDR2 YYEKEE, per germline (reference sequence). The CDR3 is 16 amino acids. V was shortened by 4 bases and J by 6 bases, with 20 bases between the two germline ends. The CDR3 reads CASSPRDSLVRNIQYF. The CDR3 nucleotides are TGTGCCAGCAGCCCCAGGGATTCCCTCGTCCGAAACATTCAGTACTTC. Using reference TRBV5-5 and TRBJ2-4 for the parts outside the CDR3, the full variable domain is DAGVTQSPTHLIKTRGQQVTLRCSPISGHKSVSWYQQVLGQGPQFIFQYYEKEERGRGNFPDRFSARQFPNYSSELNVNALLLGDSALYLCASSPRDSLVRNIQYFGAGTRLSVL.

The chain recombines TRBV28 with TRBJ2-7; the match to TRBD2 covers 10 bases. Germline trimming cut 6 bases from V and 2 bases from J; bases unmatched to any gene: 7. Germline V gives CDR1 MDHEN, CDR2 SYDVKM. This CDR3 is 15 amino acids long. CDR3 sequence: CASRISGRGTYEQYF. In DNA form, the CDR3 reads TGTGCCAGCAGGATAAGCGGGAGGGGAACCTACGAGCAGTACTTC.

The chain joins TRBV6-4 to TRBJ2-5; no clear D gene. CDR3 length: 15 residues. Germline CDR1 and CDR2: MRHNA and SNTAGT. V lost 3 bases to trimming and J lost 5 bases, with 16 bases between them. The CDR3 DNA follows: TGTGCCAGCAGTGAGAATGGGATCCCTATGGAGACCCAGTACTTC. Its translation is CASSENGIPMETQYF.

The genes are TRBV28 and TRBJ1-2; D is possibly TRBD1 (6 bases). V lost 4 bases to trimming and J lost 3 bases, with 18 bases between them. The length of the CDR3 is 16 residues. Germline CDR1 is MDHEN and CDR2 is SYDVKM. CDR3 nucleotide sequence: TGTGCCAGCAGTTCGGGACATCCGCCTATAGACTATGGCTACACCTTC. Amino acid sequence: CASSSGHPPIDYGYTF.

The chain has TRBV4-2 and TRBJ2-3, with D unclear. CDR1 LGHNA and CDR2 YNFKEQ come from the germline V gene. The CDR3 has 17 amino acids. The germline V and J ends were trimmed by 2 bases and 3 bases, with 18 bases remaining between them. The CDR3: CASSQRPVPTPTDTQYF. The CDR3, as DNA: TGTGCCAGCAGCCAACGGCCTGTTCCTACCCCGACAGATACGCAGTATTTT.